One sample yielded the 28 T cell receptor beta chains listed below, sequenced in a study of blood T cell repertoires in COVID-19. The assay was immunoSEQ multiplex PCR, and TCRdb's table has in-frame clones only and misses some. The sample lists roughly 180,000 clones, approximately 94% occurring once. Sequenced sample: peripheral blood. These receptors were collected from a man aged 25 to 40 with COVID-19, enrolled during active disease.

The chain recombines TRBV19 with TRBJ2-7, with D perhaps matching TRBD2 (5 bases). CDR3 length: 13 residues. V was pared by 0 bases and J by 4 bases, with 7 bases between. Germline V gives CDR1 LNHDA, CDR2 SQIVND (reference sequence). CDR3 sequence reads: CASSIDPGYEQYF. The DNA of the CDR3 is TGTGCCAGTAGTATAGATCCGGGGTACGAGCAGTACTTC.

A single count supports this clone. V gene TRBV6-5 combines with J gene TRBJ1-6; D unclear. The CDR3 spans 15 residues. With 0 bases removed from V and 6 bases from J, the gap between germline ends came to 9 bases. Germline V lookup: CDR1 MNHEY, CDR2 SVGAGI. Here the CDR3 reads CASSYSGGSNSPLHF. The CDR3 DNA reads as TGTGCCAGCAGTTACTCGGGAGGGTCTAATTCACCCCTCCACTTT.

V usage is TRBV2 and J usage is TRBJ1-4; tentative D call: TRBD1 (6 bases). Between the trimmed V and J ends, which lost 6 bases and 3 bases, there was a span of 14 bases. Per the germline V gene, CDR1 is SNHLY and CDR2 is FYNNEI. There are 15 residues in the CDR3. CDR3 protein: CASSLQGSANEKLFF. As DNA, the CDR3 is TGTGCCAGCAGCCTACAGGGATCAGCTAATGAAAAACTGTTTTTT.

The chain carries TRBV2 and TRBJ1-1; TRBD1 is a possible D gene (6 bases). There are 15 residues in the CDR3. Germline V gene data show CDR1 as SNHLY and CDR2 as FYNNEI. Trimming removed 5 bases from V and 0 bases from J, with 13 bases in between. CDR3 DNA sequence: TGTGCCAGCAGTCTGGACAGACCCGTGAACACTGAAGCTTTCTTT. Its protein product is CASSLDRPVNTEAFF.

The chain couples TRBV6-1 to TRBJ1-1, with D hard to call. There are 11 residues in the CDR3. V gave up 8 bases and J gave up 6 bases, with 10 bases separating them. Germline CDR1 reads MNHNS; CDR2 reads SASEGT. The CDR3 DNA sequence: TGTGCCAGCGTGCTTGAGGCTGAAGCTTTCTTT. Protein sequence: CASVLEAEAFF.

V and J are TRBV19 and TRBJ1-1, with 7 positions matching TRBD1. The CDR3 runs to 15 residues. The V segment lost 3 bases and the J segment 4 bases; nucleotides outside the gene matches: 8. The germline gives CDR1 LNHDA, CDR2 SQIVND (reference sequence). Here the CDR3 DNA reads TGTGCCAGTAGTATGACAGGGCCAGCAGGCACTGAAGCTTTCTTT. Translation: CASSMTGPAGTEAFF.

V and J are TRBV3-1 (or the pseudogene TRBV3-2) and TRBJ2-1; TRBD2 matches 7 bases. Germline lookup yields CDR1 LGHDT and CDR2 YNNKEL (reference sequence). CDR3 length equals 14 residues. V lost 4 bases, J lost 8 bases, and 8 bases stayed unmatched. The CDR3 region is CASSPEMGGHEQFF. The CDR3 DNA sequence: TGTGCCAGCAGCCCTGAAATGGGAGGGCATGAGCAGTTCTTC.

CDR3 region: CASSFPGGVNTGELFF. Here the CDR3 DNA reads TGTGCCAGCAGCTTCCCGGGAGGGGTCAACACCGGGGAGCTGTTTTTT. The chain recombines TRBV7-3 with TRBJ2-2; 8 bases line up with TRBD2. Per the germline V gene, CDR1 is SGHTA and CDR2 is FQGTGA. The CDR3 contains 16 residues. The ends lost 3 bases at V and 2 bases at J; junction bases unmatched: 5.

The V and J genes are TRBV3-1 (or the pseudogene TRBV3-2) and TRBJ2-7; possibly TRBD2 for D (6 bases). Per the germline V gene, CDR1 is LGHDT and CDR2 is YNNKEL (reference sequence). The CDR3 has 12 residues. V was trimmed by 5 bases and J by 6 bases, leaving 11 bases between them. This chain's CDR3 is CASSSRRAEQYF. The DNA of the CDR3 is TGTGCCAGCAGCTCCCGGAGGGCCGAGCAGTACTTC.

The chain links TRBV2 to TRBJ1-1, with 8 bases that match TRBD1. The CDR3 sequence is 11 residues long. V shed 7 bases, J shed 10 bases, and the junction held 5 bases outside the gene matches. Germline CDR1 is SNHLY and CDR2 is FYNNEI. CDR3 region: CASIKTGVAFF. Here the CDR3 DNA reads TGTGCCAGCATTAAGACAGGGGTAGCTTTCTTT. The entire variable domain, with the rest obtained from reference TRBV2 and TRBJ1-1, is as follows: EPEVTQTPSHQVTQMGQEVILRCVPISNHLYFYWYRQILGQKVEFLVSFYNNEISEKSEIFDDQFSVERPDGSNFTLKIRSTKLEDSAMYFCASIKTGVAFFGQGTRLTVV.

CDR3 in amino acids: CATASGTSFYNEQFF. The CDR3 nucleotides are TGTGCCACAGCATCCGGGACTAGCTTCTACAATGAGCAGTTCTTC. The V gene is TRBV10-3, the J gene TRBJ2-1, with 9 nucleotides matching TRBD2. CDR1 and CDR2 (germline): ENHRY, SYGVKD. V shed 10 bases, J shed 3 bases, and the junction held 10 bases outside the gene matches. This CDR3 has 15 amino acids.

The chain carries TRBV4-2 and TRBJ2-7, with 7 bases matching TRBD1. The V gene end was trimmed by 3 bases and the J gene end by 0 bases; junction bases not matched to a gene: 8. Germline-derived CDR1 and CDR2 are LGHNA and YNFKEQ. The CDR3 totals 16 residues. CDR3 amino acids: CASSHSPGGISYEQYF. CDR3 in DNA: TGTGCCAGCAGCCACTCGCCAGGGGGAATCTCCTACGAGCAGTACTTC.

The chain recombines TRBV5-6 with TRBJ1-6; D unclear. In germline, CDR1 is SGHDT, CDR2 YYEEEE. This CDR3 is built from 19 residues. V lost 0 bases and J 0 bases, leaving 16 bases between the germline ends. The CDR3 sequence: CASSLGAQPSSSYNSPLHF. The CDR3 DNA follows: TGTGCCAGCAGCTTGGGGGCACAGCCATCGAGCTCCTATAATTCACCCCTCCACTTT. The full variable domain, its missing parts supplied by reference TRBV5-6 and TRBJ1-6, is DAGVTQSPTHLIKTRGQQVTLRCSPKSGHDTVSWYQQALGQGPQFIFQYYEEEERQRGNFPDRFSGHQFPNYSSELNVNALLLGDSALYLCASSLGAQPSSSYNSPLHFGNGTRLTVT.

The CDR3, as DNA: TGTGCCAGCAGCCGGGGACAGGGTAACTATGGCTACACCTTC. Its translation: CASSRGQGNYGYTF. This chain connects TRBV5-6 to TRBJ1-2; 9 bases match TRBD1. The trim removed 4 bases at V and 1 base at J, leaving 2 bases unmatched. The CDR3 runs to 14 residues. Germline-derived CDR1 and CDR2 are SGHDT and YYEEEE.

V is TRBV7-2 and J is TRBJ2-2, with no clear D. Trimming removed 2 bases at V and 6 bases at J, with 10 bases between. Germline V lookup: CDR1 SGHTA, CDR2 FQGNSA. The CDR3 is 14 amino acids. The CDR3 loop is CASSLSSVPGELFF. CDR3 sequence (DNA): TGTGCCAGCAGCTTATCGTCAGTGCCCGGGGAGCTGTTTTTT. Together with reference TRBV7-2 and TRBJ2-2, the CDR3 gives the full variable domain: GAGVSQSPSNKVTEKGKDVELRCDPISGHTALYWYRQSLGQGLEFLIYFQGNSAPDKSGLPSDRFSAERTGGSVSTLTIQRTQQEDSAVYLCASSLSSVPGELFFGEGSRLTVL.

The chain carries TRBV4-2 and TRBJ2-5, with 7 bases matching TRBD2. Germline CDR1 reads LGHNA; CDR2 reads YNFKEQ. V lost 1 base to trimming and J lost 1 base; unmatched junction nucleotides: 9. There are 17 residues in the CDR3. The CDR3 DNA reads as TGTGCCAGCAGCCAAGGGTCAGGCGGCGGGGGCCAAGAGACCCAGTACTTC. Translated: CASSQGSGGGGQETQYF.

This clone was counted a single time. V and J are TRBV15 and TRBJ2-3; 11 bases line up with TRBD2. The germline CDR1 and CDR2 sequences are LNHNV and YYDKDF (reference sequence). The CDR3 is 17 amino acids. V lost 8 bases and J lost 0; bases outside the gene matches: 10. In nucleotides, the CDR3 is TGTGCCACCGCCAAGGGGGGGACTAGCGGTAGCACAGATACGCAGTATTTT. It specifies CATAKGGTSGSTDTQYF.

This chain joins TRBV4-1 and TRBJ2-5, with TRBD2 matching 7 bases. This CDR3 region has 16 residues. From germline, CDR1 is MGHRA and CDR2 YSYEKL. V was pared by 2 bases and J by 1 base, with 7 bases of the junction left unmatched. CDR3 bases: TGCGCCAGCAGCCAAATGCCACTAGCGCCCCAAGAGACCCAGTACTTC. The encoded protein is CASSQMPLAPQETQYF.

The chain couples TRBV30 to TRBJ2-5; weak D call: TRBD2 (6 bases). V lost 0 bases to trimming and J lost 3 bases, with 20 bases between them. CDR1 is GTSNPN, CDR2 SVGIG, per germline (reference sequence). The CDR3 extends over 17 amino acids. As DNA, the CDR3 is TGTGCCTGGAGTGTGGGTAGCGGAGGCCCGATTAAAGAGACCCAGTACTTC. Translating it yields CAWSVGSGGPIKETQYF.

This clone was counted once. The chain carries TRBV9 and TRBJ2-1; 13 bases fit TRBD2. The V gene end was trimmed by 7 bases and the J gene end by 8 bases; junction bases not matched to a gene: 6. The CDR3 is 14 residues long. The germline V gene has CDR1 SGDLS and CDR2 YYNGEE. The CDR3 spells CASGTSGEYYEQFF. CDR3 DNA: TGTGCCAGCGGGACTAGCGGGGAATATTATGAGCAGTTCTTC.

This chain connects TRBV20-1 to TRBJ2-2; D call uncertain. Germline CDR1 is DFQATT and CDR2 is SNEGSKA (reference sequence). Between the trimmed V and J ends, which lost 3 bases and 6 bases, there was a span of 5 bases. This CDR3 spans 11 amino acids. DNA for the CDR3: TGCAGTGCTAGGGGCCCCGGGGAGCTGTTTTTT. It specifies CSARGPGELFF.

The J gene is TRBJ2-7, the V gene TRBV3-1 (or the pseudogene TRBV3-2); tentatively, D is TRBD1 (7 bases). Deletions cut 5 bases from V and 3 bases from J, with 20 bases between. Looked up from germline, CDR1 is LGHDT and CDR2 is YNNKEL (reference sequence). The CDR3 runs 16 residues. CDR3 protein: CASSSQTGRGVYEQYF. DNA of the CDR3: TGTGCCAGCAGCTCCCAAACCGGCAGGGGGGTCTACGAGCAGTACTTC.

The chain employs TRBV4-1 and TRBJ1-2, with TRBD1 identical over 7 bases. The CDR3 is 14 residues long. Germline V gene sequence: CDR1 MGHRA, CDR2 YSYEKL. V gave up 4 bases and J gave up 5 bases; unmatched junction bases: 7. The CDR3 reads CASSLVTGIYGYTF. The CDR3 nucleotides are TGCGCCAGCAGCCTAGTGACAGGGATATATGGCTACACCTTC.

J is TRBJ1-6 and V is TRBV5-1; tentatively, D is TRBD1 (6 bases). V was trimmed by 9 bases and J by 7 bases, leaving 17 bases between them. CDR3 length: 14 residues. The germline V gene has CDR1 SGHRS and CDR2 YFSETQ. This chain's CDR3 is CATRIGDTNSPLHF. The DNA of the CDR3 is TGCGCCACACGCATTGGGGACACCAATTCACCCCTCCACTTT.

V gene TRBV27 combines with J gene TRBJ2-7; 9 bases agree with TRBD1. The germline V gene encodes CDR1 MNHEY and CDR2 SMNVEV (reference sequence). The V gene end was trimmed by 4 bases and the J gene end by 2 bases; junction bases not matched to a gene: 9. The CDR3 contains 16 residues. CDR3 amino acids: CASSSTRDRAPYEQYF. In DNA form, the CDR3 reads TGTGCCAGCAGTTCTACCCGGGACAGGGCTCCCTACGAGCAGTACTTC.

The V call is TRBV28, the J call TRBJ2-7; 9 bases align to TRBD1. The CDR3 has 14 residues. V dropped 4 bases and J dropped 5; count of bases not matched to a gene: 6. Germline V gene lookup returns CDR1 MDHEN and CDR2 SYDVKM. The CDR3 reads CASSSGQGKNEQYF. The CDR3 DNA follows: TGTGCCAGCAGTTCCGGACAGGGGAAGAACGAGCAGTACTTC.

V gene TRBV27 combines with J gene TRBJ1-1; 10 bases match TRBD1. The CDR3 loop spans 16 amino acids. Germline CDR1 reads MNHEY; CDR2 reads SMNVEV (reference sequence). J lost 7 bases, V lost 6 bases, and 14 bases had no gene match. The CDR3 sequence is CASRDPGQGFSGEAFF. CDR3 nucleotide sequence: TGTGCCAGCAGGGATCCGGGACAGGGGTTTTCGGGTGAAGCTTTCTTT.

This CDR3 is CASSPVTESYEQYF. The CDR3 nucleotides read TGTGCCAGCTCACCAGTGACAGAGTCCTACGAGCAGTACTTC. V gene TRBV18 combines with J gene TRBJ2-7, with D tentatively TRBD1 (5 bases). The CDR3 runs 14 residues. V lost 2 bases and J lost 1, with 9 bases in between. Germline lookup yields CDR1 KGHSH and CDR2 LQKENI.